This is a list of T cell receptor beta chains from one sample in a study of blood T cell repertoires in COVID-19. The repertoire was sequenced with immunoSEQ multiplex PCR; TCRdb's copy has only in-frame clones and lacks some. The table shows about 120,000 clones, with roughly three quarters occurring only once. The material sequenced was peripheral blood. These receptors were taken from a human donor in a cohort sampled during active COVID-19. The CDR3 runs from the conserved cysteine through the conserved F or W. The order of the fields is D gene, clone size, J gene, V gene, CDR3 DNA, CDR3 protein. D genes are given only for firm matches. The size of a clone is reported for some rows only, either as once, few or many, or as a class for expanded clones.

d_gene: -
abundance: -
j_gene: TRBJ1-1
v_gene: TRBV15
CDR3nt: TGTGCCACCAGCAGAGATGAGGAAGTTGAAGCTTTCTTT
CDR3aa: CATSRDEEVEAFF

d_gene: -
abundance: few
j_gene: TRBJ1-6
v_gene: TRBV5-1
CDR3nt: TGCGCCAGCAGCTTGGCCCCTCAGGGGTTGGACAATTCACCCCTCCACTTT
CDR3aa: CASSLAPQGLDNSPLHF

d_gene: -
abundance: -
j_gene: TRBJ2-7
v_gene: TRBV6-1
CDR3nt: TGTGCCAGCAGTGAAGTCCAGGGGTTTTACGAGCAGTACTTC
CDR3aa: CASSEVQGFYEQYF

d_gene: TRBD1
abundance: -
j_gene: TRBJ1-2
v_gene: TRBV6-5
CDR3nt: TGTGCCAGCAGACCCGACAGGGAGCCCCAAGAGGGCTACACCTTC
CDR3aa: CASRPDREPQEGYTF

d_gene: TRBD1
abundance: -
j_gene: TRBJ2-7
v_gene: TRBV5-1
CDR3nt: TGCGCCAGCAGCTTGGGGGGACAGGGGACTTCCTACGAGCAGTACTTC
CDR3aa: CASSLGGQGTSYEQYF

d_gene: -
abundance: few
j_gene: TRBJ1-3
v_gene: TRBV2
CDR3nt: TGTGCCAGCAGTGAAGAGCAGGGTGGAAACACCATATATTTT
CDR3aa: CASSEEQGGNTIYF

d_gene: -
abundance: -
j_gene: TRBJ1-1
v_gene: TRBV28
CDR3nt: TGTGCCAGCAGTTTCGGCCAGGCGAACACTGAAGCTTTCTTT
CDR3aa: CASSFGQANTEAFF

d_gene: TRBD2
abundance: -
j_gene: TRBJ2-3
v_gene: TRBV7-2
CDR3nt: TGTGCCAGCAGCTTTACGGGGGGGGGTCCAGATACGCAGTATTTT
CDR3aa: CASSFTGGGPDTQYF

d_gene: -
abundance: -
j_gene: TRBJ2-5
v_gene: TRBV11-2
CDR3nt: TGTGCCAGCAGCTTAGACGGCAGGGGTGGGGAGACCCAGTACTTC
CDR3aa: CASSLDGRGGETQYF

d_gene: TRBD1
abundance: -
j_gene: TRBJ1-2
v_gene: TRBV29-1
CDR3nt: TGCAGCGTTGAAGAGCTAGGACAGGGGGAGAGGGGCTACACCTTC
CDR3aa: CSVEELGQGERGYTF

d_gene: TRBD2
abundance: once
j_gene: TRBJ2-5
v_gene: TRBV5-6
CDR3nt: TGTGCCAGCAGCTCGACTAGCGGGTACCAAGAGACCCAGTACTTC
CDR3aa: CASSSTSGYQETQYF

d_gene: TRBD1
abundance: -
j_gene: TRBJ1-4
v_gene: TRBV4-2
CDR3nt: TGTGCCAGCAGCCAAGACCAACAGGGGAAACTGTTTTTT
CDR3aa: CASSQDQQGKLFF

d_gene: -
abundance: -
j_gene: TRBJ1-4
v_gene: TRBV7-9
CDR3nt: TGTGCCAGCAGCCCGAGGGGGACCTGGGGTGAAAAACTGTTTTTT
CDR3aa: CASSPRGTWGEKLFF

d_gene: -
abundance: -
j_gene: TRBJ1-2
v_gene: TRBV29-1
CDR3nt: TGCAGCGTTGGTGACACAGGGTCTTGGGGCTACACCTTC
CDR3aa: CSVGDTGSWGYTF

d_gene: TRBD1
abundance: -
j_gene: TRBJ1-1
v_gene: TRBV27
CDR3nt: TGTGCCAGCAGTCTAGGGACAGCTTCGAACACTGAAGCTTTCTTT
CDR3aa: CASSLGTASNTEAFF

d_gene: -
abundance: -
j_gene: TRBJ2-7
v_gene: TRBV19
CDR3nt: TGTGCCAGTAGTATTCTTACCATAGGAGCCGAGCAGTACTTC
CDR3aa: CASSILTIGAEQYF

d_gene: -
abundance: few
j_gene: TRBJ1-6
v_gene: TRBV28
CDR3nt: TGTGCCAGCGCTCGAAACCCTACTAATTCACCCCTCCACTTT
CDR3aa: CASARNPTNSPLHF

d_gene: TRBD1
abundance: -
j_gene: TRBJ2-7
v_gene: TRBV5-5
CDR3nt: TGTGCCAGCAGCGTCGTTACAGGGGATAAGTACTTC
CDR3aa: CASSVVTGDKYF

d_gene: -
abundance: -
j_gene: TRBJ1-4
v_gene: TRBV27
CDR3nt: TGTGCCAGCAGGGGGGCTTATAATGAAAAACTGTTTTTT
CDR3aa: CASRGAYNEKLFF

d_gene: TRBD1
abundance: -
j_gene: TRBJ2-7
v_gene: TRBV10-1
CDR3nt: TGCGCCAGCAATACCGGGACAGGGGAGGGGGTACGGCGCGAAAGCTCCTACGAGCAGTACTTC
CDR3aa: CASNTGTGEGVRRESSYEQYF

d_gene: -
abundance: -
j_gene: TRBJ2-7
v_gene: TRBV6-6
CDR3nt: TGTGCCAGCAGTTACTCCAGCGACAGGAACGAGCAGTACTTC
CDR3aa: CASSYSSDRNEQYF

d_gene: -
abundance: -
j_gene: TRBJ2-7
v_gene: TRBV11-2
CDR3nt: TGTGCCAGCAGCTTAGCCAGAACCTACGAGCAGTACTTC
CDR3aa: CASSLARTYEQYF

d_gene: -
abundance: once
j_gene: TRBJ2-7
v_gene: TRBV11-1
CDR3nt: TGTGCCAGCAGCTTAGCGTCTCCCTACGAGCAGTACTTC
CDR3aa: CASSLASPYEQYF

d_gene: TRBD1
abundance: -
j_gene: TRBJ2-7
v_gene: TRBV7-9
CDR3nt: TGTGCCAGCAGCTTCACTGACAGGGGGTCTCACGAGCAGTACTTC
CDR3aa: CASSFTDRGSHEQYF

d_gene: TRBD1
abundance: once
j_gene: TRBJ1-4
v_gene: TRBV28
CDR3nt: TGTGCCAGCAGTTCCCAGAACAGGGGTGGGAAACTGTTTTTT
CDR3aa: CASSSQNRGGKLFF

d_gene: TRBD2
abundance: -
j_gene: TRBJ2-1
v_gene: TRBV7-9
CDR3nt: TGTGCCAGCAGCTTAGCTAGCGGGAGCTCCAATGAGCAGTTCTTC
CDR3aa: CASSLASGSSNEQFF

d_gene: TRBD2
abundance: -
j_gene: TRBJ2-7
v_gene: TRBV11-2
CDR3nt: TGTGCCAGCAGCTTAGATGCCTGGGGGGGCTCCTACGAGCAGTACTTC
CDR3aa: CASSLDAWGGSYEQYF

d_gene: TRBD1
abundance: -
j_gene: TRBJ1-2
v_gene: TRBV6-1
CDR3nt: TGTGCCAGCAGTGAGACAGGGATAGATGGCTACACCTTC
CDR3aa: CASSETGIDGYTF

d_gene: -
abundance: few
j_gene: TRBJ2-3
v_gene: TRBV30
CDR3nt: TGTGCTCTGGTATTCAGGGATACGCAGTATTTT
CDR3aa: CALVFRDTQYF

d_gene: -
abundance: -
j_gene: TRBJ1-3
v_gene: TRBV4-2
CDR3nt: TGTGCCAGCAGCCAATTTATCGGGAGCACCATATATTTT
CDR3aa: CASSQFIGSTIYF

d_gene: -
abundance: -
j_gene: TRBJ2-1
v_gene: TRBV5-1
CDR3nt: TGCGCCAGCAGCTTCCTGAGGGCCAATGAGCAGTTCTTC
CDR3aa: CASSFLRANEQFF

d_gene: TRBD2
abundance: -
j_gene: TRBJ2-7
v_gene: TRBV12-5
CDR3nt: TGTGCTAGTGGAGCACCGGGACTAGGGGGGTACGAGCAGTACTTC
CDR3aa: CASGAPGLGGYEQYF

d_gene: TRBD2
abundance: -
j_gene: TRBJ2-7
v_gene: TRBV5-6
CDR3nt: TGTGCCAGCAGCCTCGGACTAGCGGGAGTCTACGAGCAGTACTTC
CDR3aa: CASSLGLAGVYEQYF